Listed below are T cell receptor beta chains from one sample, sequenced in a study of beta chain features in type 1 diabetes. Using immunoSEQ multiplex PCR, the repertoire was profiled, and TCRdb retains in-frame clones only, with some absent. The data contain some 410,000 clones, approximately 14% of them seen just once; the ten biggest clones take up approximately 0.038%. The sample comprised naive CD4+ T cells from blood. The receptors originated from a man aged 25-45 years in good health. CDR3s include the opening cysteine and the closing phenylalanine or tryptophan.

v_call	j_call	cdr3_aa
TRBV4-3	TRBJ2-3	CASSQGSSTDTQYF
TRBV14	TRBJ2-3	CASSPGLAGGGTDTQYF
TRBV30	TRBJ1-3	CAWNRDNSGNTIYF
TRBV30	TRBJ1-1	CAWSLTREAFF
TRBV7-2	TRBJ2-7	CASSLYYEQYF
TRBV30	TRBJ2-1	CAWSRRIGDNYNEQFF
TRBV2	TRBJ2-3	CASSRPPTDTQYF
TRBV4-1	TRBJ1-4	CASSQTGTGSEKLFF
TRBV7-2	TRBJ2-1	CASSFDWTEEQFF
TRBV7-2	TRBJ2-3	CASSLAQEATQYF
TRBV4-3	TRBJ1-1	CASSQVVFSANTEAFF
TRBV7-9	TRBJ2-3	CASSSHQGRSDTQYF
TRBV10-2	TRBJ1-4	CASSPRDEKLFF
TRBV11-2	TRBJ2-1	CASRADSGSPHEQFF
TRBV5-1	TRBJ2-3	CASSAGPTRTDTQYF
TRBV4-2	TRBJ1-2	CASSQGLEAAYTF
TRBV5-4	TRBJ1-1	CASSLGGQGLTEAFF
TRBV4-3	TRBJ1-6	CASSQVHTGWNSPLHF
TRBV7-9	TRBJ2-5	CASSLSTLQKSMYF
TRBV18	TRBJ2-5	CASSLLGAGQQETQYF
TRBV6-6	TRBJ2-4	CASKAGKNIQYF
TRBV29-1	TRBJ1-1	CSALRVNTEAFF
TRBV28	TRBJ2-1	CASSLAGGNNNEQFF
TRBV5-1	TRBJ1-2	CASSATKDRGGGYTF
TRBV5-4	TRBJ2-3	CASSLGGAGTDTQYF
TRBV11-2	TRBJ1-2	CASSPKYGYTF
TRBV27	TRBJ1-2	CASSTPEAYGYTF
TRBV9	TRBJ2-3	CASSVRASGRDTQYF
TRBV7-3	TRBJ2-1	CASSSTSGDNEQFF
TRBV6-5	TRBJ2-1	CASSYVGNEQFF
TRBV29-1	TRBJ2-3	CSVYGLDTDTQYF
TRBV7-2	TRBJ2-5	CASSMGTSRGTQYF
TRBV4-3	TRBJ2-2	CASSQDVASGFPGELFF
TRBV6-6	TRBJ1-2	CASSKGWAGGGYTF
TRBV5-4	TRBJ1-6	CASSLDGGRSPLHF
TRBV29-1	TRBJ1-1	CSVATTGRGTEAFF
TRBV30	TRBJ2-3	CAWSLGQGRTDTQYF
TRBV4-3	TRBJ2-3	CASSLRAGSTDTQYF
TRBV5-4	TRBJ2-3	CASSPLVGLSTDTQYF
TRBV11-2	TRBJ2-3	CASQLLGAGITDTQYF
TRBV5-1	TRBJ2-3	CASSARTGPDTQYF
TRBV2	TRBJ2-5	CASADSETQYF
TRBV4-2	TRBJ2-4	CASSQPGRNIQYF